This T cell receptor (beta chain) was sequenced in a study of technical replicates of blood from several donors. Sequencing was performed with immunoSEQ multiplex PCR; in TCRdb, only in-frame clones are kept and a portion is missing. Among more than 11,000 clones, more than 70% were seen once, and the ten largest hold about 11%. Germline V gene sequence: CDR1 SGHAT, CDR2 FQDESV (reference sequence). The CDR3 covers 17 residues. The V segment lost 5 bases and the J segment 9 bases; nucleotides outside the gene matches: 12. The TCR sequence derives from a human donor in good health. The sample taken for sequencing was PBMCs. The chain is built from TRBV11-1 and TRBJ2-1; 14 bases line up with TRBD2. CDR3 protein: CASSQQTRLAGGGEQFF. CDR3 nucleotides: TGTGCCAGCAGCCAACAAACCCGACTAGCGGGAGGGGGTGAGCAGTTCTTC.